This T cell receptor beta chain appears in the sequencing data of a study of T cells after yellow fever vaccination. Study conclusions and caveats: Relatively few clonotypes were ones that appeared in both CD4 and CD8 compartments. FACS-sorted repertoires could contain abundant clonotypes contaminating from the bulk population.

There are 13 residues in the CDR3. Germline lookup yields CDR1 KGHDR and CDR2 SFDVKD. Trimming at V came to 9 bases and at J to 11 bases, leaving 13 bases not matched to a gene. TCRdb re-called the 5' RACE reads through MiXCR, storing one row per CDR3 protein. The table lists some 240,000 distinct CDR3 sequences, around 3.1% of them singletons. This clonotype was picked up a small number of times. Its cognate antigen is unknown. The chain has TRBV24-1 and TRBJ1-1, with TRBD1 matching 8 bases. This sequence originates from a man aged 18 to 29 who received the YFV17D yellow fever vaccine. The sequenced sample was CD4+ T cells sorted from PBMCs, obtained 10 days after the yellow fever booster vaccination. The chain's CDR3 is CATAGGRGRRAFF. The CDR3 DNA follows: TGTGCCACCGCGGGGGGCAGGGGGCGCCGGGCTTTCTTT.